This T cell receptor beta chain appears in the sequencing data of a study of T cell changes during pregnancy in multiple sclerosis. Germline loops: CDR1 GTSNPN, CDR2 SVGIG (reference sequence). Trimming took off 3 bases at V and 5 bases at J, with 16 bases between the two ends. The CDR3 totals 15 residues. Here immunoSEQ multiplex PCR was the method, and the copy in TCRdb shows in-frame clones only, minus some. The table lists tens of thousands of clones, about 90% of them singletons, with less than 0.2% in the top ten. This specimen was CD4+ T cells from peripheral blood mononuclear cells, taken after pregnancy. The receptor was isolated from a female donor in good health, enrolled as a control in a pregnancy study. The rearrangement joins TRBV30 to TRBJ1-4, with D possibly TRBD1 on 5 matching bases. CDR3 in DNA: TGTGCCTGGAGACCTGGGGCCGGAGAGAATGAAAAACTGTTTTTT. Encoded protein: CAWRPGAGENEKLFF.